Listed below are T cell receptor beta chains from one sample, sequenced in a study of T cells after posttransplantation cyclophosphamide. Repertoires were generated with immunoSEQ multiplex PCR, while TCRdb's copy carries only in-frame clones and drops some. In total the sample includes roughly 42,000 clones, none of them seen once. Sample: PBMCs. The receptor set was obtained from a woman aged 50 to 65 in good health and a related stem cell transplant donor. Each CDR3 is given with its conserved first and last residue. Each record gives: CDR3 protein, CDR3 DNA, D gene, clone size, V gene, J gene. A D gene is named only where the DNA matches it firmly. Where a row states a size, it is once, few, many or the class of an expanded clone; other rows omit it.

CDR3 protein: CASSHDRFEAFF; CDR3 DNA: TGTGCCAGCAGCCACGACAGGTTTGAAGCTTTCTTT; D gene: NA; clone size: many; V gene: TRBV7-9; J gene: TRBJ1-1
CDR3 protein: CASSLRAISYEQYF; CDR3 DNA: TGTGCCAGCAGCTTAAGAGCCATCTCCTACGAGCAGTACTTC; D gene: NA; clone size: many; V gene: TRBV11-2; J gene: TRBJ2-7
CDR3 protein: CASSDPTGRGYEKYF; CDR3 DNA: TGTGCCAGCAGTGATCCCACGGGGAGGGGTTACGAGAAGTACTTC; D gene: TRBD2; clone size: NA; V gene: TRBV25-1; J gene: TRBJ2-7
CDR3 protein: CASSEALGVGTEAFF; CDR3 DNA: TGTGCCAGTAGCGAGGCCCTAGGGGTTGGCACTGAAGCTTTCTTT; D gene: NA; clone size: many; V gene: TRBV19; J gene: TRBJ1-1
CDR3 protein: CASSSILRGAGGGYEQYF; CDR3 DNA: TGTGCCAGCAGCTCAATACTCAGGGGTGCAGGGGGCGGGTACGAGCAGTACTTC; D gene: TRBD1; clone size: many; V gene: TRBV7-6; J gene: TRBJ2-7
CDR3 protein: CASSFGGGETQYF; CDR3 DNA: TGTGCCAGCAGCTTCGGGGGAGGAGAGACCCAGTACTTC; D gene: NA; clone size: many; V gene: TRBV7-9; J gene: TRBJ2-5
CDR3 protein: CAWSFAGTVSGNTIYF; CDR3 DNA: TGTGCCTGGAGCTTTGCCGGGACAGTTTCTGGAAACACCATATATTTT; D gene: TRBD1; clone size: NA; V gene: TRBV30; J gene: TRBJ1-3
CDR3 protein: CASSQRIPPPHEKLFF; CDR3 DNA: TGCGCCAGCAGCCAGCGAATTCCACCCCCGCATGAAAAACTGTTTTTT; D gene: NA; clone size: many; V gene: TRBV4-3; J gene: TRBJ1-4
CDR3 protein: CASSVYSTTDTQYF; CDR3 DNA: TGTGCCAGCAGTGTGTACAGCACCACAGATACGCAGTATTTT; D gene: NA; clone size: many; V gene: TRBV6-4; J gene: TRBJ2-3
CDR3 protein: CASSQGGAEPSYGYTF; CDR3 DNA: TGTGCCAGCAGCCAAGGGGGGGCGGAACCTAGCTATGGCTACACCTTC; D gene: NA; clone size: many; V gene: TRBV7-9; J gene: TRBJ1-2
CDR3 protein: CSVEGQPRQVPYQETQYF; CDR3 DNA: TGCAGCGTTGAAGGCCAACCCAGACAGGTGCCGTACCAAGAGACCCAGTACTTC; D gene: NA; clone size: many; V gene: TRBV29-1; J gene: TRBJ2-5
CDR3 protein: CASSLALGLLSYNEQFF; CDR3 DNA: TGTGCCAGCAGCTTAGCGCTTGGGCTGCTCTCCTACAATGAGCAGTTCTTC; D gene: NA; clone size: NA; V gene: TRBV7-2; J gene: TRBJ2-1
CDR3 protein: CASSPLTTLGGGYTF; CDR3 DNA: TGTGCCAGTAGTCCACTTACGACTCTCGGGGGAGGCTACACCTTC; D gene: NA; clone size: many; V gene: TRBV19; J gene: TRBJ1-2
CDR3 protein: CARSLSHRGDGAVGNTIYF; CDR3 DNA: TGTGCCAGAAGCCTTTCCCACAGGGGAGATGGAGCAGTAGGAAACACCATATATTTT; D gene: NA; clone size: many; V gene: TRBV7-5; J gene: TRBJ1-3